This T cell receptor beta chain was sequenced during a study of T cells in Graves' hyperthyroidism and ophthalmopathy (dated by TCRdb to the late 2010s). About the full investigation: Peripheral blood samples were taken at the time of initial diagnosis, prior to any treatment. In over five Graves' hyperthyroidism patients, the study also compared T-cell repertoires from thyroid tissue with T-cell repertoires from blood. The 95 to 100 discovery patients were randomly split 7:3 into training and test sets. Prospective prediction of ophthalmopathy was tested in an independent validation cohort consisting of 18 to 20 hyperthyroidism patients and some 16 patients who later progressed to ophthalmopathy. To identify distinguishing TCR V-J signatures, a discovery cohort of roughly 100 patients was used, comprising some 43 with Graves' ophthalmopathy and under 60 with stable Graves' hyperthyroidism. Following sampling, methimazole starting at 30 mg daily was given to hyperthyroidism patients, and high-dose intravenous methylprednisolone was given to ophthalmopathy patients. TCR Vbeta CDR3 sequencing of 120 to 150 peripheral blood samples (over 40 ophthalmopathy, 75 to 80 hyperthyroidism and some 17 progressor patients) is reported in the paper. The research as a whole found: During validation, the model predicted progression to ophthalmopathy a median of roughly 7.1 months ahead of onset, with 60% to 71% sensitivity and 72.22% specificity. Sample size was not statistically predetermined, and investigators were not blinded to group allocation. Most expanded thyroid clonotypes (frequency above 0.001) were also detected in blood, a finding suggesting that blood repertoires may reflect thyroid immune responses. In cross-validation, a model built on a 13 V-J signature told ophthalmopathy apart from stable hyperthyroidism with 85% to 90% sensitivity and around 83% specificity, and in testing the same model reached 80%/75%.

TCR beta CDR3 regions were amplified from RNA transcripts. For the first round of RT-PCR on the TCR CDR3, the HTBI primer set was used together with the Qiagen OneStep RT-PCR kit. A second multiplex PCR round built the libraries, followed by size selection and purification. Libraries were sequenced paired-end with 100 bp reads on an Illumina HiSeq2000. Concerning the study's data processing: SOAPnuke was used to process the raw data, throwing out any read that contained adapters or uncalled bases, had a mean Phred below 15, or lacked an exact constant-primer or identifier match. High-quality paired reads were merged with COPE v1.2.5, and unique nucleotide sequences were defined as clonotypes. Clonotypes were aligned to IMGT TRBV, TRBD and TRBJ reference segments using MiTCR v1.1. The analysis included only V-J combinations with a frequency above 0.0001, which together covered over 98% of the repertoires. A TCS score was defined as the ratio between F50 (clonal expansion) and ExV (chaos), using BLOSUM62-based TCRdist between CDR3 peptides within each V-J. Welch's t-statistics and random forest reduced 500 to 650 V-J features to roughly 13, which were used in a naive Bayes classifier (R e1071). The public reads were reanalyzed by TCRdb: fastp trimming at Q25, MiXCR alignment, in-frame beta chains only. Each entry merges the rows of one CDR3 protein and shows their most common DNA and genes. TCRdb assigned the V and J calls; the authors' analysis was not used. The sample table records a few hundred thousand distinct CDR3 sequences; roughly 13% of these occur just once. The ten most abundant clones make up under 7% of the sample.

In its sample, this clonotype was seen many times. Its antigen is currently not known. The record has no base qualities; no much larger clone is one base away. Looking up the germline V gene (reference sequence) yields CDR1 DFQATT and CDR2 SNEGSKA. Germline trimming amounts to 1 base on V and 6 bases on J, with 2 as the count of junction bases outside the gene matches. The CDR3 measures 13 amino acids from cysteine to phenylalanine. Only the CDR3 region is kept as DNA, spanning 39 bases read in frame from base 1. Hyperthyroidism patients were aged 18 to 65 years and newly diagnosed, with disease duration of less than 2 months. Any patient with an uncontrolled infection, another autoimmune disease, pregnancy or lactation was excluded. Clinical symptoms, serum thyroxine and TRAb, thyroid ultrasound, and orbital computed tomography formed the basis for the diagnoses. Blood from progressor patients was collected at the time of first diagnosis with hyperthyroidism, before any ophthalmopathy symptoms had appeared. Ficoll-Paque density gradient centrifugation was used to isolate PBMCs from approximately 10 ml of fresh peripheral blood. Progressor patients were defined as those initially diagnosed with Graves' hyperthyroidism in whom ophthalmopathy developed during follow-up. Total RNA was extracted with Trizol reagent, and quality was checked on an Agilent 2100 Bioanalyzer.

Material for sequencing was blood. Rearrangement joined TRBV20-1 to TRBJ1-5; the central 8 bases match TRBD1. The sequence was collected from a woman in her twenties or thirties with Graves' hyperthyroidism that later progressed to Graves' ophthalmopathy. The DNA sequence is TGCAGTGCTAGAGTGACAGGGGCTCAGCCCCAGCATTTT. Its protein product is CSARVTGAQPQHF.